One and the same sample provided the 5 T cell receptor beta chains below, sequenced in a study of cytomegalovirus exposure and HLA in healthy donors. Use of 60 Vbeta and 13 Jbeta primers characterized the PCR. Sequencing used immunoSEQ multiplex PCR; TCRdb keeps in-frame clones, though not all of them. This sample has 90,000 to 120,000 clones, with around 73% found just once. Sequenced input: PBMCs. These receptors all come from a man aged 30-40 years in good health and CMV-seronegative.

The chain joins TRBV15 to TRBJ2-5; D is unclear. The V gene's germline CDR1 is LNHNV and CDR2 YYDKDF (reference sequence). V lost 0 bases and J lost 5, with 7 bases in between. The CDR3 is 13 amino acids. Here the CDR3 DNA reads TGTGCCACCAGCAGAGATTACCGGGAGACCCAGTACTTC. This translates into CATSRDYRETQYF.

V gene TRBV30 combines with J gene TRBJ2-2; TRBD2 matches at 12 bases. V was clipped by 3 bases and J by 6 bases; unmatched bases: 8. This CDR3 has 16 amino acids. Germline CDR1 GTSNPN, CDR2 SVGIG (reference sequence). CDR3 sequence (DNA): TGTGCCTGGAGCGCCCGGACTAGCGGGATCGCCGGGGAGCTGTTTTTT. This sequence encodes CAWSARTSGIAGELFF. The complete variable domain, with remaining parts taken from reference TRBV30 and TRBJ2-2, reads SQTIHQWPATLVQPVGSPLSLECTVEGTSNPNLYWYRQAAGRGLQLLFYSVGIGQISSEVPQNLSASRPQDRQFILSSKKLLLSDSGFYLCAWSARTSGIAGELFFGEGSRLTVL.

The chain employs TRBV18 and TRBJ2-7, with 7 bases matching TRBD1. The CDR3 covers 16 residues. V dropped 2 bases and J dropped 0; count of bases not matched to a gene: 7. CDR1 and CDR2 from the germline V gene are KGHSH and LQKENI. The CDR3 nucleotides are TGTGCCAGCTCACCAGGAGGATGGGACAGCTCCTACGAGCAGTACTTC. This gives the protein CASSPGGWDSSYEQYF.

The J gene is TRBJ1-5, the V gene TRBV7-8; D gene uncertain. CDR3 length equals 17 residues. CDR1 and CDR2 (germline): SGHVS, FQNEAQ. Trimming cost V 2 bases and J 0 bases, with 14 bases left between them. The CDR3 coding sequence is TGTGCCAGCAGCTTAAACACCCGGGAATATAGCAATCAGCCCCAGCATTTT. It is translated as CASSLNTREYSNQPQHF.

The chain carries TRBV7-9 and TRBJ2-1; 7 nucleotides agree with TRBD2. V trimming: 7 bases; J trimming: 6 bases; junction bases outside the gene matches: 9. CDR1 is SEHNR, CDR2 FQNEAQ, per germline (reference sequence). This CDR3 is built from 14 residues. This CDR3 reads CASIWAGVSNEQFF. The DNA of the CDR3 is TGTGCCAGCATTTGGGCGGGAGTCTCCAATGAGCAGTTCTTC.